Detailed here is one TCR beta chain. A clone one base away is much larger, so this may be a read error. The CDR3 covers 16 residues. CDR1 is WSHSY and CDR2 is SAAADI in the germline V gene. TCRbeta library construction was performed incorporating unique molecular identifiers. TCRdb called the PCR reads again in MiXCR, with one record for every CDR3 protein. The sample holds a few hundred thousand distinct CDR3 sequences, 9.7% seen once. This specimen comes from a study of T-cell reconstitution after alpha-beta-depleted transplantation in children. The sequence derives from a human donor who donated a stem cell graft to a child with SCID. The rearrangement uses TRBV10-2 and TRBJ2-6; a weak D match, TRBD1 (5 bases). The specimen comprised PBMCs from the stem cell graft donor, sampled from the stem cell graft. The CDR3 DNA reads as TGCGCCAGCAGTGAGTCGAAGGCGTCTGGGGCCAACGCCCTGACTTTC. Its protein product is CASSESKASGANALTF.